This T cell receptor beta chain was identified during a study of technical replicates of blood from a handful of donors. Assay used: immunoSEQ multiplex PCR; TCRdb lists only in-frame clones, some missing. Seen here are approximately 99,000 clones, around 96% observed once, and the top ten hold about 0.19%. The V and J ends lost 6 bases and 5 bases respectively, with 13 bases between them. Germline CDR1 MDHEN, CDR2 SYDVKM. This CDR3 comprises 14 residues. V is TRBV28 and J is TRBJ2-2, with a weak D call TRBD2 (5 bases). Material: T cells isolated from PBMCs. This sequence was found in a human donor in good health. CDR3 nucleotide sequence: TGTGCCAGCAGCTCGGTGGGAGAGACCGGGGAGCTGTTTTTT. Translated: CASSSVGETGELFF. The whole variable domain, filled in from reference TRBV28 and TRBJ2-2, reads DVKVTQSSRYLVKRTGEKVFLECVQDMDHENMFWYRQDPGLGLRLIYFSYDVKMKEKGDIPEGYSVSREKKERFSLILESASTNQTSMYLCASSSVGETGELFFGEGSRLTVL.